The rows below give T cell receptor beta chains drawn from one sample of a study of cytomegalovirus exposure and HLA in healthy donors. Sequenced by immunoSEQ multiplex PCR; TCRdb stores in-frame clones only, minus some. Among under 300,000 clones, 65% to 90% were seen once, and the ten largest hold 1%. The specimen sequenced was PBMCs. Receptors originate from a woman aged 18-29 years in good health and CMV-seronegative. CDR3s include the opening cysteine and the closing phenylalanine or tryptophan. The order of the fields is clone size, D gene, J gene, V gene, CDR3 DNA, CDR3 protein. A D gene is named only where the DNA matches it firmly. The size of a clone is reported for some rows only, either as once, few or many, or as a class for expanded clones.

- | - | TRBJ2-1 | TRBV27 | TGTGCCAGCTCCCGAGACGGAGGTGAGCAGTTCTTC | CASSRDGGEQFF
- | - | TRBJ1-1 | TRBV5-1 | TGCGCCAGCAGCTCAGACTTTGACACTGAAGCTTTCTTT | CASSSDFDTEAFF
- | - | TRBJ2-1 | TRBV14 | TGTGCCAGCAGCCCCCGACTAAACTACAATGAGCAGTTCTTC | CASSPRLNYNEQFF
once | - | TRBJ2-7 | TRBV9 | TGTGCCAGCAGCGTCACAACAGGGCCCTACGAGCAGTACTTC | CASSVTTGPYEQYF
- | - | TRBJ1-4 | TRBV7-6 | TGTGCCAGCAGCTTAGCCACAGGAGGGAATGAAAAACTGTTTTTT | CASSLATGGNEKLFF
- | TRBD1 | TRBJ1-5 | TRBV6-5 | TGTGCCAGCAGGCCACAGGGGGCTAAGCCCCAGCATTTT | CASRPQGAKPQHF
- | - | TRBJ2-5 | TRBV5-1 | TGCGCCAGCAGCTTGGTTTCGCGGCTAGCTCGGGAGACCCAGTACTTC | CASSLVSRLARETQYF
- | TRBD2 | TRBJ2-7 | TRBV11-3 | TGTGCCAGCAGCTCCGGGACTACCCCCTACGAGCAGTACTTC | CASSSGTTPYEQYF
- | TRBD2 | TRBJ2-6 | TRBV15 | TGTGCCACCAGAGACCTGGGAGGGTCCGGGGCCAACGTCCTGACTTTC | CATRDLGGSGANVLTF
- | TRBD1 | TRBJ1-4 | TRBV25-1 | TGTGCCAGCAGTGGAGCCGGGACAGGGAAGAAAGAAAAACTGTTTTTT | CASSGAGTGKKEKLFF
- | - | TRBJ2-3 | TRBV9 | TGTGCCAGCAGCGCCCATGAGGGGGGCACAGATACGCAGTATTTT | CASSAHEGGTDTQYF
- | TRBD1 | TRBJ1-2 | TRBV4-3 | TGCGCCAGCAGCCAAGGCGGATCCGGGACAGATGGCTACACCTTC | CASSQGGSGTDGYTF
- | - | TRBJ1-5 | TRBV9 | TGTGCCAGCAGTCAGGGAGGGGTCCAGCCCCAGCATTTT | CASSQGGVQPQHF
- | TRBD1 | TRBJ1-5 | TRBV5-6 | TGTGCCAGCAGCTTAAAGCGGACGGGACAGGGACATCAGCCCCAGCATTTT | CASSLKRTGQGHQPQHF
- | - | TRBJ1-5 | TRBV28 | TGTGCCAGCAGTTTAGTTGTTTTAAGCAATCAGCCCCAGCATTTT | CASSLVVLSNQPQHF
- | - | TRBJ1-1 | TRBV27 | TGTGCCAGCAGTTTATTAGGGGAGGGCACTGAAGCTTTCTTT | CASSLLGEGTEAFF
- | TRBD1 | TRBJ1-2 | TRBV5-1 | TGCGCCAGCAGCTTACAGGGGAAGTATGGCTACACCTTC | CASSLQGKYGYTF
once | - | TRBJ1-5 | TRBV30 | TGTGCCTGGAGTACAACAGGGAACAATCAGCCCCAGCATTTT | CAWSTTGNNQPQHF
once | TRBD1 | TRBJ1-2 | TRBV5-1 | TGCGCCAGCAGCTTCCAGGGACAGGGAAGAGACGGCTACACCTTC | CASSFQGQGRDGYTF
once | TRBD1 | TRBJ2-3 | TRBV27 | TGTGCCAGCAGTCTCGGACAGGGGGGAAGTACAGATACGCAGTATTTT | CASSLGQGGSTDTQYF
- | - | TRBJ2-1 | TRBV30 | TGTGCCTGGACGAAGGGGCGAAATGAGCAGTTCTTC | CAWTKGRNEQFF
- | - | TRBJ1-4 | TRBV5-6 | TGTGCCAGCACCTTGTGCGGGTCAACTAATGAAAAACTGTTTTTT | CASTLCGSTNEKLFF
- | - | TRBJ1-2 | TRBV7-3 | TGTGCCAGCAGCTTAGTTCCCCACGACGCACCATTAACGGGTGGCTACACCTTC | CASSLVPHDAPLTGGYTF
- | - | TRBJ1-2 | TRBV6-1 | TGTGCCAGCAGTCCCCGGGGGACTAACTATGGCTACACCTTC | CASSPRGTNYGYTF
- | TRBD1 | TRBJ1-1 | TRBV7-3 | TGTGCCAGCAAGACAGGGGCGGAGAACACTGAAGCTTTCTTT | CASKTGAENTEAFF
- | - | TRBJ2-7 | TRBV5-1 | TGCGCCAGCAGTCAAGGGGTTCTAAACGAGCAGTACTTC | CASSQGVLNEQYF
- | TRBD1 | TRBJ1-2 | TRBV29-1 | TGCAGCGTTGAAGATAGGACAGGAAGATATGGCTACACCTTC | CSVEDRTGRYGYTF
few | TRBD2 | TRBJ2-7 | TRBV18 | TGTGCCAGCTGGCGGGGGGGGACCTACGAGCAGTACTTC | CASWRGGTYEQYF
- | TRBD1 | TRBJ1-5 | TRBV27 | TGTGCCAGCAGCCGATGGGGTAACAGGGGTAATAGCAATCAGCCCCAGCATTTT | CASSRWGNRGNSNQPQHF
few | TRBD1 | TRBJ1-2 | TRBV6-1 | TGTGCCAGCAGTCACAGGGGGAAGTATGGCTACACCTTC | CASSHRGKYGYTF
- | - | TRBJ2-5 | TRBV5-1 | TGCGCCAGCAGCTTTGGGGCCCTCGAAGAGACCCAGTACTTC | CASSFGALEETQYF
- | - | TRBJ2-4 | TRBV6-5 | TGTGCCAGCATCGGACTAGCCAAAAACATTCAGTACTTC | CASIGLAKNIQYF
- | TRBD1 | TRBJ1-5 | TRBV23-1 | TGCGCCAGCAGGTTGGGGACAGGGGAATATAGCAATCAGCCCCAGCATTTT | CASRLGTGEYSNQPQHF
- | - | TRBJ2-2 | TRBV7-2 | TGTGCCAGCAGCTTGTCTAGTTATGGAGGAGGCACCGGGGAGCTGTTTTTT | CASSLSSYGGGTGELFF
- | - | TRBJ1-6 | TRBV27 | TGTGCCAGCAGGCTTCAGACCCAAAGCGGGTGGACATCCGGCAATTCACCCCTCCACTTT | CASRLQTQSGWTSGNSPLHF
- | - | TRBJ1-1 | TRBV25-1 | TGTGCCAGCAGTGATTGGGAGATCGTGAACACTGAAGCTTTCTTT | CASSDWEIVNTEAFF